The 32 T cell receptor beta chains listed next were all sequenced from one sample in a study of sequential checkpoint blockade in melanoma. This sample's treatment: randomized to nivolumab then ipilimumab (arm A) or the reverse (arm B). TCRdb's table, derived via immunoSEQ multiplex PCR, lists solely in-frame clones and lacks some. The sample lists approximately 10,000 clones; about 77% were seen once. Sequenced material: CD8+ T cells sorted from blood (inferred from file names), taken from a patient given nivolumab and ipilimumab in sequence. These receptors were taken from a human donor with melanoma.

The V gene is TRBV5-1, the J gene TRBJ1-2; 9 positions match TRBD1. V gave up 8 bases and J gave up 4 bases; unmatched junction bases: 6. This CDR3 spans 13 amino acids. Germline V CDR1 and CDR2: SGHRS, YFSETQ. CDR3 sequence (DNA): TGCGCCAGTACGGAACAGGGGGCCTATGGCTACACCTTC. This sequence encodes CASTEQGAYGYTF. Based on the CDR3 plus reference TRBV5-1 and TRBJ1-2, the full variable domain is KAGVTQTPRYLIKTRGQQVTLSCSPISGHRSVSWYQQTPGQGLQFLFEYFSETQRNKGNFPGRFSGRQFSNSRSEMNVSTLELGDSALYLCASTEQGAYGYTFGSGTRLTVV.

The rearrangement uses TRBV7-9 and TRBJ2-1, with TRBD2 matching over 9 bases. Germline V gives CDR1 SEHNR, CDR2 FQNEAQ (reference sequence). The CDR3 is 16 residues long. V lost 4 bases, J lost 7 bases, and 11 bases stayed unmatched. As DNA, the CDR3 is TGTGCCAGCAGCTCTCTAGCGGGACCCCTCCGGAATGAGCAGTTCTTC. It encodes CASSSLAGPLRNEQFF.

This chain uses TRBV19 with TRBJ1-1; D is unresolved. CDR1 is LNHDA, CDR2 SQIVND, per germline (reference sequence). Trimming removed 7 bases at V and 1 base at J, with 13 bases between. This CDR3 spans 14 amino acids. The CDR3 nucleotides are TGTGCCAGTACCGCACGAGTTGGGAACACTGAAGCTTTCTTT. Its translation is CASTARVGNTEAFF.

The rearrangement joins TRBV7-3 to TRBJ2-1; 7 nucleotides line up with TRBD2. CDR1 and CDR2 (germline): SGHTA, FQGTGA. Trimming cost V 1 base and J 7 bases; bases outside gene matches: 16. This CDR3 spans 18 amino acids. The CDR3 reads CASSLKAVGGGPGNEQFF. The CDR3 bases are TGTGCCAGCAGCTTAAAGGCGGTCGGGGGAGGGCCGGGAAATGAGCAGTTCTTC.

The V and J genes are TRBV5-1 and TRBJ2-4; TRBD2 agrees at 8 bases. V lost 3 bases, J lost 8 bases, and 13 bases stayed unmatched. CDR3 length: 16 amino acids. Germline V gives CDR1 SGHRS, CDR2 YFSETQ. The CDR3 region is CASSSTTFSGIDIQYF. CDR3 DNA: TGCGCCAGCAGCTCAACGACTTTTAGCGGGATTGACATTCAGTACTTC.

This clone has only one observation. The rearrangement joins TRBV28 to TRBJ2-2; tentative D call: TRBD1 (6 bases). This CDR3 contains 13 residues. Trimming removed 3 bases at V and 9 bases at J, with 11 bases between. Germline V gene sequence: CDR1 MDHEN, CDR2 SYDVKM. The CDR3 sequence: CASSFGGVRELFF. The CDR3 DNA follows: TGTGCCAGCAGTTTTGGGGGCGTCCGGGAGCTGTTTTTT.

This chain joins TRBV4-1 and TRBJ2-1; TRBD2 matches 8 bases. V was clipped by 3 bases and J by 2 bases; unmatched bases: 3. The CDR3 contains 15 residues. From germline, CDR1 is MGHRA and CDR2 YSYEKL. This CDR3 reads CASSQDSGAYNEQFF. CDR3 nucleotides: TGCGCCAGCAGCCAGGATAGCGGGGCCTACAATGAGCAGTTCTTC.

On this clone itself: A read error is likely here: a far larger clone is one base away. CDR3 region: CASSLTHRDPPTPLHF. DNA of the CDR3: TGTGCCAGCAGCCTTACCCACCGGGATCCACCGACACCCCTCCACTTT. This rearrangement joins TRBV4-2 to TRBJ1-6, with unresolved D. The CDR3 loop spans 16 amino acids. V was pared by 4 bases and J by 11 bases, with 21 bases between. Per the germline V gene, CDR1 is LGHNA and CDR2 is YNFKEQ.

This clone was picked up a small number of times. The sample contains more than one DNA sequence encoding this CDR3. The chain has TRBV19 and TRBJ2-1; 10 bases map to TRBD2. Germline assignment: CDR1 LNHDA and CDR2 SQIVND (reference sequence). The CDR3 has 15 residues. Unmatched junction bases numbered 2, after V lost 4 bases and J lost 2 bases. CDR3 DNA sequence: TGTGCCAGTAGTACCACTAGCGGGGCCTACAATGAGCAGTTCTTC. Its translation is CASSTTSGAYNEQFF.

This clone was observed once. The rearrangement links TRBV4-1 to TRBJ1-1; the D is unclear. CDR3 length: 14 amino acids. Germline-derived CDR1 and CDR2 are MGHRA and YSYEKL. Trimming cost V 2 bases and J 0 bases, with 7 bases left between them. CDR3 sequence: CASSQSNMNTEAFF. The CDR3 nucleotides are TGCGCCAGCAGCCAATCAAACATGAACACTGAAGCTTTCTTT.

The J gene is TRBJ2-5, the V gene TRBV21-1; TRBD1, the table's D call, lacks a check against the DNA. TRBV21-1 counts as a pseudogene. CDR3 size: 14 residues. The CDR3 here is CASSEQGAEETQYF. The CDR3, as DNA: TGTGCCAGCAGCGAACAGGGGGCAGAAGAGACCCAGTACTTC.

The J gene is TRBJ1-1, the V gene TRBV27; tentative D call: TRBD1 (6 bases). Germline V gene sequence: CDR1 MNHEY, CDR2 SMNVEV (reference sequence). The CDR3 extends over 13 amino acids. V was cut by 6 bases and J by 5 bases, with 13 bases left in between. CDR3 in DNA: TGTGCCAGCAGCGTGACCGGGACAACTGAAGCTTTCTTT. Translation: CASSVTGTTEAFF.

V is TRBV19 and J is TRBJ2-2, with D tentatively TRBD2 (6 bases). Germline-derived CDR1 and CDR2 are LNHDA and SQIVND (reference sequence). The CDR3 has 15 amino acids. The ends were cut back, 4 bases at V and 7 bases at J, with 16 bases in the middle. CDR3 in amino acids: CASSSPQTSYGELFF. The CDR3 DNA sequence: TGTGCCAGTAGTAGCCCCCAGACTAGTTACGGGGAGCTGTTTTTT.

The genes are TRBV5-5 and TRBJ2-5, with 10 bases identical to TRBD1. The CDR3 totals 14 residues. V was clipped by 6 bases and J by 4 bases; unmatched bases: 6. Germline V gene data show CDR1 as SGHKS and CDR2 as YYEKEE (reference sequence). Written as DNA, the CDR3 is TGTGCCAGCACTTCAGACAGGGGGCGAGAGACCCAGTACTTC. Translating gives CASTSDRGRETQYF.

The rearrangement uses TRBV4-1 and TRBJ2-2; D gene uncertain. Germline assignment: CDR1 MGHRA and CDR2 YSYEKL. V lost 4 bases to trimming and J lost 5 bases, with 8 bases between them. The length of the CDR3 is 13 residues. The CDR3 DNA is TGCGCCAGCAGCCCTCGGGTTACCGGGGAGCTGTTTTTT. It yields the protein CASSPRVTGELFF.

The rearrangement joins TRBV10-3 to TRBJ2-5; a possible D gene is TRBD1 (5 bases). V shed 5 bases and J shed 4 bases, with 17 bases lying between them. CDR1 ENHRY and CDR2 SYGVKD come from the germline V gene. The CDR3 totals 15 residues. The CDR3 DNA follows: TGTGCCATCAGTCTCGGCACGACCAGGGCAGAGACCCAGTACTTC. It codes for CAISLGTTRAETQYF.

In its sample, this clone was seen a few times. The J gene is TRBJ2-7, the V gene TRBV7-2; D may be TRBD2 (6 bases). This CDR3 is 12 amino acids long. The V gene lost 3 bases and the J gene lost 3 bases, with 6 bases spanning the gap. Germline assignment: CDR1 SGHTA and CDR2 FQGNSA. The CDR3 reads CASSLDYYEQYF. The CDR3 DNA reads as TGTGCCAGCAGCTTGGACTACTACGAGCAGTACTTC.

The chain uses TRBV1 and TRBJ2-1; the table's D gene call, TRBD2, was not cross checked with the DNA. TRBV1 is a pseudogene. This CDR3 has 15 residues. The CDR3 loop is CTSSQRLAPENEQFF. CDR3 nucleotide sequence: TGCACCAGCAGCCAAAGACTAGCTCCAGAAAATGAGCAGTTCTTC.

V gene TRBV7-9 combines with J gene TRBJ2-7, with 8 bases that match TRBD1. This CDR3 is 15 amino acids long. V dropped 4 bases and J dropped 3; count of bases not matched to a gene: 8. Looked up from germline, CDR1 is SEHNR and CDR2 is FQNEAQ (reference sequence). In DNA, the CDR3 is TGTGCCAGCAGCTCCCCCCAAGACAGGGGCTACGAGCAGTACTTC. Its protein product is CASSSPQDRGYEQYF.

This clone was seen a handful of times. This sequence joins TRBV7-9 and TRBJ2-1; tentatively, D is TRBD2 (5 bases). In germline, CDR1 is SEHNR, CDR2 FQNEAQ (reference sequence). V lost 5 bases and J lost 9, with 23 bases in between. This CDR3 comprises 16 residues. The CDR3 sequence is CASSPVTRTGDGEQFF. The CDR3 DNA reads TGTGCCAGCAGCCCTGTGACCCGTACCGGGGATGGTGAGCAGTTCTTC.

Here the CDR3 DNA reads TGCGCCAGCAGCTTGAGGCGGGTTCAAGAGACCCAGTACTTC. It yields the protein CASSLRRVQETQYF. The chain uses TRBV5-1 and TRBJ2-5; tentative D call: TRBD2 (5 bases). CDR3 length: 14 amino acids. V was trimmed by 1 base and J by 2 bases, leaving 9 bases between them. CDR1 SGHRS and CDR2 YFSETQ come from the germline V gene.

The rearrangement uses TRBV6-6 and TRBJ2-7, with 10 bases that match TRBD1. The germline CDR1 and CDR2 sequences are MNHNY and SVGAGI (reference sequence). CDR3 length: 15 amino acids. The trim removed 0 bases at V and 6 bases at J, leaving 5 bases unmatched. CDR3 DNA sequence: TGTGCCAGCAGTTACTCCGGACAGGGGGGGCGCGAGCAGTACTTC. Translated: CASSYSGQGGREQYF.

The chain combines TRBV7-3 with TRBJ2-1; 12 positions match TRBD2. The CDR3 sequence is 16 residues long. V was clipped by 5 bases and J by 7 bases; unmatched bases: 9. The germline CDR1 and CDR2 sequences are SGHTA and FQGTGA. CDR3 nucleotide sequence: TGTGCCAGCAGCGAGGGACTAGCGGGCTGGAAGAATGAGCAGTTCTTC. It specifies CASSEGLAGWKNEQFF.

DNA for the CDR3: TGCGCCAGCAGCCAAGTTGTAAGCCCCGAGCAGTACTTC. The encoded protein is CASSQVVSPEQYF. The rearrangement uses TRBV4-1 and TRBJ2-7; D ambiguous. The germline V gene has CDR1 MGHRA and CDR2 YSYEKL. The CDR3 spans 13 residues. V was trimmed by 1 base and J by 6 bases, leaving 10 bases between them.

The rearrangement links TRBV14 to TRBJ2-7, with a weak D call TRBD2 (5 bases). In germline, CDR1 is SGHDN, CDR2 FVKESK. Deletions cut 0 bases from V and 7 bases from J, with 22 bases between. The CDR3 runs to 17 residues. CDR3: CASSQEEATGGIWEQYF. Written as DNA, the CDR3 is TGTGCCAGCAGCCAAGAGGAAGCGACCGGAGGTATTTGGGAGCAGTACTTC.

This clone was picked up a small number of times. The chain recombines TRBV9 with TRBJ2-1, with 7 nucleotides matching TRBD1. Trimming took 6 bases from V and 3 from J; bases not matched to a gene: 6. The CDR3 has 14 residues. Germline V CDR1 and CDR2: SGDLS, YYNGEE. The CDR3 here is CASTSGTDYNEQFF. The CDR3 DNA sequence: TGTGCCAGCACCTCAGGGACAGACTACAATGAGCAGTTCTTC.

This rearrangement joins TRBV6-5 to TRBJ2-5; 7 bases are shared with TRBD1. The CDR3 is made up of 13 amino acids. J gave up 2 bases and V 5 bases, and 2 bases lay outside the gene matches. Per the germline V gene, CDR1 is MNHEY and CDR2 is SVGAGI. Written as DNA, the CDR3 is TGTGCCAGCAGTCTCAGGGGGCAAGAGACCCAGTACTTC. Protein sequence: CASSLRGQETQYF.

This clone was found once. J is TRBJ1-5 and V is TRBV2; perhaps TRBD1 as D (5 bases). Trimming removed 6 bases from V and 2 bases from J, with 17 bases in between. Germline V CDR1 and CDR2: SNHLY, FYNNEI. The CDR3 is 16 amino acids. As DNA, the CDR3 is TGTGCCAGCAGCCTTAGGGTAGGGGAGGGCAATCAGCCCCAGCATTTT. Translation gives CASSLRVGEGNQPQHF.

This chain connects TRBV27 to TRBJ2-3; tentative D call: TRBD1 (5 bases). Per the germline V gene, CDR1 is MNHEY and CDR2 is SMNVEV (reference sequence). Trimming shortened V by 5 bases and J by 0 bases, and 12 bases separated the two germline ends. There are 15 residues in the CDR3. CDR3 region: CASSPGPISTDTQYF. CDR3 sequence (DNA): TGTGCCAGCAGTCCAGGGCCCATCAGCACAGATACGCAGTATTTT.

Here the CDR3 reads CASSLVGGALSPTYEQYF. The CDR3 coding sequence is TGTGCCAGCAGTTTAGTTGGGGGCGCATTGTCTCCTACCTACGAGCAGTACTTC. The V call is TRBV27, the J call TRBJ2-5, with D possibly matching TRBD1 (6 bases). The J call may be in error: the DNA end matches TRBJ2-7 better. From germline, CDR1 is MNHEY and CDR2 SMNVEV (reference sequence). The CDR3 consists of 18 residues.

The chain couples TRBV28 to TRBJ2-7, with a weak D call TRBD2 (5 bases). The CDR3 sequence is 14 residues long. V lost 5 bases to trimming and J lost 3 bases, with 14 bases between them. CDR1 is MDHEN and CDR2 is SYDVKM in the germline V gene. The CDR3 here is CASSQARRIYEQYF. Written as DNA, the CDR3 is TGTGCCAGCAGTCAGGCCAGGAGGATCTACGAGCAGTACTTC.

CDR3 protein: CASSRTTGKVYEQYF. In DNA, the CDR3 is TGCGCCAGCAGCCGAACCACAGGGAAAGTCTACGAGCAGTACTTC. The chain employs TRBV4-1 and TRBJ2-7; D possibly corresponds to TRBD1 (6 bases). CDR1 and CDR2 from the germline V gene are MGHRA and YSYEKL. The CDR3 contains 15 residues. Trimming shortened V by 4 bases and J by 3 bases, and 16 bases separated the two germline ends.